The clone carrying this T cell receptor beta chain appeared a few times. These data come from a study of shared T cell receptors in the human thymus. The V gene's germline CDR1 is MDHEN and CDR2 SYDVKM. The V end was cut by 5 bases, the J end by 5 bases, with 20 bases between. The CDR3 runs to 16 residues. Method: immunoSEQ multiplex PCR; TCRdb's copy keeps in-frame clones and lacks some. This repertoire shows about 540,000 clones, about 84% found once; its top ten account for 0.01% to 0.015%. The same specimen was also included in a second study, on human thymus T cells.

Sequences were obtained from thymocytes. The chain has TRBV28 and TRBJ2-3; D may be TRBD1 (5 bases). The clonotype comes from a boy in the first two years of life with a congenital heart defect. The CDR3 region has the DNA TGTGCCAGCAGTCCCTCGGAGCAGGGTAGGAGAGATACGCAGTATTTT. Amino acid sequence: CASSPSEQGRRDTQYF.